The TCR beta chain described here comes from a study of T cells in Graves' hyperthyroidism and ophthalmopathy. Findings and limits, study-wide: Within blood appeared most thyroid clonotypes that had expanded above 0.001.

The CDR3 loop spans 14 amino acids. Germline V lookup: CDR1 GTSNPN, CDR2 SVGIG (reference sequence). V was pared by 0 bases and J by 6 bases, with 14 bases between. Many counts were recorded for this clonotype. The antigen remains unidentified. The source material, RNA transcripts, was used to amplify TCR beta CDR3 regions. A first-round RT-PCR of the TCR CDR3 used the HTBI primer set. In TCRdb, the multiplex PCR reads were re-called with MiXCR into one record per CDR3 protein. The sample holds about 600,000 distinct CDR3 sequences; approximately 15% are singletons and the top ten take 7% to 9%. Sequences were obtained from blood. The chain is built from TRBV30 and TRBJ1-1, with D tentatively TRBD1 (6 bases). This clonotype was sampled from a woman aged 18-30 years with Graves' ophthalmopathy. The CDR3 sequence: CAWSVKGVGPEAFF. DNA of the CDR3: TGTGCCTGGAGTGTAAAGGGGGTAGGCCCTGAAGCTTTCTTT.